These 19 T cell receptor beta chains were sequenced from one sample in a study of blood T cell repertoires in COVID-19 (dated by TCRdb to about 2020). To prepare the library, the immunoSEQ multiplex PCR assay was applied. The table comes from immuneACCESS by way of TCRdb, which keeps in-frame sequences with V and J called. Part of the clones is missing from these tables; in studies checked, under half for an unresolved V gene and the rest for unknown reasons. A total of 150,000 to 200,000 clones appear in this sample, about 86% of them only once. Together, the top ten hold less than 20% of the sample. Sample: peripheral blood. The receptors stem from a woman aged 80 or over with acute or convalescent COVID-19.

J is TRBJ1-2 and V is TRBV19; D gene ambiguous. The CDR3 loop spans 11 amino acids. In germline, CDR1 is LNHDA, CDR2 SQIVND (reference sequence). V shed 7 bases and J shed 2 bases, with 5 bases lying between them. CDR3 DNA: TGTGCCAGTACCAGGAACTATGGCTACACCTTC. It specifies CASTRNYGYTF.

The J gene is TRBJ1-3, the V gene TRBV5-1; 8 bases line up with TRBD1. J was trimmed by 3 bases and V by 4 bases; bases with no gene match: 6. CDR1 and CDR2 from the germline V gene are SGHRS and YFSETQ. CDR3 size: 15 residues. The CDR3 DNA sequence: TGCGCCAGCAGCATGGACAGGGCGGTTGGAAACACCATATATTTT. Protein product: CASSMDRAVGNTIYF.

CDR3 protein: CASSVGSTQETQYF. The CDR3 nucleotides read TGTGCCAGCAGCGTAGGGTCTACCCAAGAGACCCAGTACTTC. This rearrangement joins TRBV9 to TRBJ2-5; D call uncertain. Germline V gene data show CDR1 as SGDLS and CDR2 as YYNGEE. V lost 0 bases to trimming and J lost 1 base, with 7 bases between them. The CDR3 spans 14 residues.

V is TRBV5-1 and J is TRBJ2-2; 11 bases agree with TRBD2. V was pared by 4 bases and J by 1 base, with 3 bases of the junction left unmatched. Germline V gene sequence: CDR1 SGHRS, CDR2 YFSETQ. The CDR3 consists of 16 residues. The CDR3 coding sequence is TGCGCCAGCAGCCCAGGACTAGCGGGGAACACCGGGGAGCTGTTTTTT. This gives the protein CASSPGLAGNTGELFF.

V gene TRBV21-1 combines with J gene TRBJ1-4; TRBD1 reflects the table's D call only, with no check against the DNA. TRBV21-1 is deemed a pseudogene. The CDR3 is made up of 14 amino acids. The CDR3 here is CARSPGQGREKLFF. CDR3 sequence (DNA): TGTGCCAGGTCTCCGGGACAGGGTCGTGAAAAACTGTTTTTT.

The rearrangement links TRBV19 to TRBJ2-3; D gene ambiguous. The V end lost 0 bases, the J end lost 7 bases, and 8 bases lay between the germline ends. CDR1 LNHDA and CDR2 SQIVND come from the germline V gene (reference sequence). The CDR3 consists of 13 residues. CDR3 DNA: TGTGCCAGTAGTATAGACCCCGACAATACGCAGTATTTT. Its translation: CASSIDPDNTQYF.

The CDR3 DNA reads TGTGCCAGCAGCTCTAACAGGGATCCCTATGGCTACACCTTC. Protein product: CASSSNRDPYGYTF. V and J are TRBV7-2 and TRBJ1-2; tentatively, D is TRBD1 (6 bases). The CDR3 runs to 14 residues. Looked up from germline, CDR1 is SGHTA and CDR2 is FQGNSA. V was clipped by 4 bases and J by 4 bases, with 13 bases between them.

The CDR3, as DNA: TGTGCCAGTAGTACACTAGCGGGAGAAGACTTTTATGATACGCAGTATTTT. Its protein is CASSTLAGEDFYDTQYF. The chain combines TRBV19 with TRBJ2-3; 11 bases fit TRBD2. The V gene end was trimmed by 4 bases and the J gene end by 6 bases; junction bases not matched to a gene: 12. Germline V gene data show CDR1 as LNHDA and CDR2 as SQIVND (reference sequence). The CDR3 covers 17 residues.

This rearrangement joins TRBV7-9 to TRBJ2-1; the D gene is possibly TRBD1 (5 bases). Germline V CDR1 and CDR2: SEHNR, FQNEAQ (reference sequence). The ends were cut back, 1 base at V and 0 bases at J, with 10 bases in the middle. The CDR3 extends over 16 amino acids. CDR3 DNA sequence: TGTGCCAGCAGCTTAGACAGGATGAGCTCCTACAATGAGCAGTTCTTC. Its protein product is CASSLDRMSSYNEQFF.

The chain has TRBV28 and TRBJ1-6, with no clear D. This CDR3 is 14 amino acids long. CDR1 is MDHEN and CDR2 is SYDVKM in the germline V gene. The V gene lost 1 base and the J gene lost 8 bases, with 9 bases spanning the gap. The CDR3 spells CASSLLEYYSPLHF. The CDR3 bases are TGTGCCAGCAGTTTATTGGAGTATTATTCACCCCTCCACTTT.

The chain recombines TRBV27 with TRBJ2-2; D is unresolved. V was cut by 5 bases and J by 0 bases, with 7 bases left in between. There are 14 residues in the CDR3. Germline CDR1 and CDR2: MNHEY and SMNVEV (reference sequence). CDR3 loop: CASSGPANTGELFF. CDR3 in DNA: TGTGCCAGCAGTGGGCCCGCGAACACCGGGGAGCTGTTTTTT.

This chain uses TRBV4-1 with TRBJ2-5; 7 nucleotides match TRBD2. CDR1 and CDR2 from the germline V gene are MGHRA and YSYEKL. This CDR3 has 13 residues. V shed 0 bases, J shed 5 bases, and the junction held 0 bases outside the gene matches. As DNA, the CDR3 is TGCGCCAGCAGCCAAGATAGCGGGGAGACCCAGTACTTC. Translating gives CASSQDSGETQYF.

The rearrangement links TRBV30 to TRBJ2-1; weak D call: TRBD2 (6 bases). The CDR3 runs to 14 residues. Per germline, CDR1 GTSNPN and CDR2 SVGIG (reference sequence). V was clipped by 1 base and J by 3 bases, with 10 bases between them. In DNA, the CDR3 is TGTGCCTGGAGTGGCGGGGAACTCTACAATGAGCAGTTCTTC. It translates to CAWSGGELYNEQFF.

V usage is TRBV5-5 and J usage is TRBJ1-1; weak D call: TRBD1 (5 bases). The length of the CDR3 is 16 residues. Trimming pared 1 base from V and 2 bases from J, leaving 15 bases between. CDR1 and CDR2 from the germline V gene are SGHKS and YYEKEE (reference sequence). The CDR3 region has the DNA TGTGCCAGCAGCTTGACCCCTGACAGCATTAACACTGAAGCTTTCTTT. Amino acid sequence: CASSLTPDSINTEAFF. Variable domain in full (rest from reference TRBV5-5 and TRBJ1-1): DAGVTQSPTHLIKTRGQQVTLRCSPISGHKSVSWYQQVLGQGPQFIFQYYEKEERGRGNFPDRFSARQFPNYSSELNVNALLLGDSALYLCASSLTPDSINTEAFFGQGTRLTVV.

The V gene is TRBV28, the J gene TRBJ2-4; the D gene is possibly TRBD1 (6 bases). V was shortened by 1 base and J by 5 bases, with 9 bases between the two germline ends. CDR1 is MDHEN, CDR2 SYDVKM, per germline. There are 14 residues in the CDR3. The CDR3 is CASSLSAGENIQYF. DNA for the CDR3: TGTGCCAGCAGTTTATCGGCAGGGGAAAACATTCAGTACTTC.

V and J are TRBV6-5 and TRBJ1-5; D might be TRBD1 (6 bases). V lost 6 bases and J 0 bases, leaving 12 bases between the germline ends. Germline V gene lookup returns CDR1 MNHEY and CDR2 SVGAGI. This CDR3 region has 15 residues. CDR3 sequence reads: CASSLRGYSNQPQHF. The CDR3 coding sequence is TGTGCCAGCAGCCTCAGGGGCTATAGCAATCAGCCCCAGCATTTT.

The chain employs TRBV6-2 or TRBV6-3 and TRBJ1-1; 7 nucleotides agree with TRBD1. This CDR3 spans 16 amino acids. Germline values: CDR1 MNHEY, CDR2 SVGEGT. V lost 4 bases, J lost 5 bases, and 13 bases stayed unmatched. CDR3 residues: CASSSNLKTGRTEAFF. For the CDR3, the DNA is TGTGCCAGCAGTTCTAACCTTAAGACAGGGCGGACTGAAGCTTTCTTT.

This clone occurred a few times. J is TRBJ1-5 and V is TRBV5-1; D not certain. The CDR3 extends over 15 amino acids. V shed 0 bases and J shed 3 bases, with 10 bases lying between them. CDR1 is SGHRS and CDR2 is YFSETQ in the germline V gene. In DNA form, the CDR3 reads TGCGCCAGCAGCTTGGACGGGGATCCCAATCAGCCCCAGCATTTT. As protein: CASSLDGDPNQPQHF.

The V call is TRBV6-1, the J call TRBJ1-6; D perhaps matches TRBD1 (6 bases). This CDR3 has 15 residues. CDR1 and CDR2 (germline): MNHNS, SASEGT. Trimming took off 1 base at V and 8 bases at J, with 12 bases between the two ends. CDR3 in amino acids: CASSEVGQGYSPLHF. CDR3 bases: TGTGCCAGCAGTGAAGTTGGCCAGGGGTATTCACCCCTCCACTTT.